This entry lists 16 T cell receptor beta chains sequenced from one sample in a study of Ad26.COV2.S vaccination and SARS-CoV-2 variants. Profiled with immunoSEQ multiplex PCR; TCRdb holds only in-frame clones, not every one. The repertoire holds around 300,000 clones, with 75% to 90% as singletons. Specified treatment: about 20 received Ad26.COV2.S at low or high dose, single or two shots; 5 received placebo; per-sample allocation not given. Collection of samples fell on day 63 after the first vaccine or placebo injection. The sample here was peripheral blood, taken in a trial of Ad26.COV2.S vaccine versus placebo. These receptors all stem from a person between 18 and 65 years old who received the Ad26.COV2.S COVID-19 vaccine or a placebo.

The CDR3 coding sequence is TGTGCCAGCAGTTCATACACTGAAGCTTTCTTT. Translated, it gives CASSSYTEAFF. The rearrangement links TRBV6-5 to TRBJ1-1, with D unclear. CDR3 length: 11 residues. CDR1 is MNHEY, CDR2 SVGAGI, per germline. Trimming removed 4 bases from V and 3 bases from J, with 3 bases in between.

V usage is TRBV7-2 and J usage is TRBJ2-3; tentative D call: TRBD1 (5 bases). The germline gives CDR1 SGHTA, CDR2 FQGNSA. The CDR3 is 13 residues long. V was shortened by 4 bases and J by 7 bases, with 12 bases between the two germline ends. The CDR3 reads CASSSQTDNTQYF. CDR3 nucleotide sequence: TGTGCCAGCAGCTCCCAAACGGACAATACGCAGTATTTT.

Notes on this clone: Other DNA sequences within the sample encode an identical CDR3. The V call is TRBV30, the J call TRBJ1-1; the match to TRBD1 covers 7 bases. Germline assignment: CDR1 GTSNPN and CDR2 SVGIG (reference sequence). The junction had 4 bases not matched to a gene; V was cut back by 2 bases and J by 4 bases. CDR3 length equals 13 residues. The CDR3 sequence is CAWSLGGRTEAFF. CDR3 coding DNA: TGTGCCTGGAGTTTAGGGGGCCGCACTGAAGCTTTCTTT. Based on the CDR3 plus reference TRBV30 and TRBJ1-1, the full variable domain is SQTIHQWPATLVQPVGSPLSLECTVEGTSNPNLYWYRQAAGRGLQLLFYSVGIGQISSEVPQNLSASRPQDRQFILSSKKLLLSDSGFYLCAWSLGGRTEAFFGQGTRLTVV.

This chain links TRBV28 with TRBJ1-6; 7 positions agree with TRBD1. Germline V gene lookup returns CDR1 MDHEN and CDR2 SYDVKM. This CDR3 has 21 residues. V trimming: 3 bases; J trimming: 1 base; junction bases outside the gene matches: 18. The CDR3 reads CASSFAGLRHRGSSYNSPLHF. The CDR3 DNA reads as TGTGCCAGCAGTTTCGCGGGCTTACGTCACAGGGGATCATCCTATAATTCACCCCTCCACTTT.

This chain joins TRBV20-1 and TRBJ2-1, with D possibly being TRBD2 (5 bases). The length of the CDR3 is 17 residues. Trimming took 3 bases from V and 0 from J, leaving 18 bases between them. Per germline, CDR1 DFQATT and CDR2 SNEGSKA (reference sequence). Here the CDR3 reads CSASPSHGILSYNEQFF. The CDR3 DNA is TGCAGTGCTAGTCCTTCACACGGGATTCTCTCCTACAATGAGCAGTTCTTC.

This chain links TRBV3-1 (or the pseudogene TRBV3-2) with TRBJ2-7; the D is unclear. This CDR3 region has 13 residues. Between the trimmed V and J ends, which lost 0 bases and 6 bases, there was a span of 9 bases. Germline V gives CDR1 LGHDT, CDR2 YNNKEL (reference sequence). The CDR3 spells CASSQEVFGEQYF. CDR3 DNA: TGTGCCAGCAGCCAAGAGGTGTTCGGCGAGCAGTACTTC.

V is TRBV10-3 and J is TRBJ2-2; D is unclear. Germline V gene sequence: CDR1 ENHRY, CDR2 SYGVKD. V gave up 4 bases and J gave up 4 bases, with 4 bases separating them. There are 12 residues in the CDR3. CDR3 in amino acids: CAISAVTGELFF. The CDR3 DNA follows: TGTGCCATCAGTGCCGTCACCGGGGAGCTGTTTTTT.

This chain links TRBV6-5 with TRBJ2-1, with 9 nucleotides matching TRBD1. CDR1 is MNHEY and CDR2 is SVGAGI in the germline V gene. V lost 2 bases, J lost 1 base, and 3 bases stayed unmatched. The CDR3 covers 16 residues. CDR3 loop: CASSYTGTGSYNEQFF. The CDR3 DNA reads TGTGCCAGCAGTTACACCGGGACAGGGTCCTACAATGAGCAGTTCTTC.

The chain uses TRBV29-1 and TRBJ2-2; no firm D call. The germline gives CDR1 SQVTM, CDR2 ANQGSEA. CDR3 length: 13 residues. Deletions cut 4 bases from V and 0 bases from J, with 6 bases between. DNA of the CDR3: TGCAGCGTTGGCGGCGCGAACACCGGGGAGCTGTTTTTT. The encoded protein is CSVGGANTGELFF.

V is TRBV28 and J is TRBJ1-1; D possibly corresponds to TRBD1 (5 bases). Trimming took off 5 bases at V and 0 bases at J, with 25 bases between the two ends. CDR3 size: 19 residues. CDR1 is MDHEN and CDR2 is SYDVKM in the germline V gene. CDR3 sequence (DNA): TGTGCCAGCAGTCCCCGGGGGATGGACTTAACATACATGAACACTGAAGCTTTCTTT. It is translated as CASSPRGMDLTYMNTEAFF.

As DNA, the CDR3 is TGTGCCAGCAGCTTTACGACTGGAGAGACCCAGTACTTC. Its protein is CASSFTTGETQYF. The chain uses TRBV7-3 and TRBJ2-5, with no clear D. Germline loops: CDR1 SGHTA, CDR2 FQGTGA. This CDR3 is built from 13 residues. V was trimmed by 3 bases and J by 4 bases, leaving 9 bases between them.

The V gene is TRBV27, the J gene TRBJ2-7; D is tentatively TRBD1 or TRBD2 (5 bases each). This CDR3 is 14 amino acids long. From germline, CDR1 is MNHEY and CDR2 SMNVEV (reference sequence). Deletions cut 5 bases from V and 5 bases from J, with 16 bases between. The CDR3 spells CASSRGPRADEQYF. The CDR3 DNA reads as TGTGCCAGCAGTCGGGGACCGAGAGCGGACGAGCAGTACTTC.

The CDR3 nucleotides are TGTGCCAGCAGTCGAAACTACAGGCCTGGGTTGGGAAACATTCAGTACTTC. Translated, it gives CASSRNYRPGLGNIQYF. The chain couples TRBV28 to TRBJ2-4, with D possibly TRBD1 on 5 matching bases. Trimming took 5 bases from V and 6 from J, leaving 23 bases between them. The CDR3 spans 17 residues. Per the germline V gene, CDR1 is MDHEN and CDR2 is SYDVKM.

This chain links TRBV5-1 with TRBJ2-3; maybe TRBD1 (6 bases). V gave up 5 bases and J gave up 9 bases, with 10 bases separating them. CDR1 SGHRS and CDR2 YFSETQ come from the germline V gene. This CDR3 has 11 residues. DNA of the CDR3: TGCGCCAGCAGGCCAGGGGTCACGCAGTATTTT. It codes for CASRPGVTQYF.

This clone was counted a few times. The chain has TRBV5-6 and TRBJ1-2; 7 bases are a match to TRBD1. With 4 bases clipped from V and 4 bases from J, the junction kept 7 bases outside the gene matches. The CDR3 covers 14 residues. Germline V lookup: CDR1 SGHDT, CDR2 YYEEEE. The CDR3 region is CASSLGQIFYGYTF. In DNA, the CDR3 is TGTGCCAGCAGCCTGGGACAGATCTTCTATGGCTACACCTTC. The variable domain in full, with the rest retrieved from reference TRBV5-6 and TRBJ1-2, is DAGVTQSPTHLIKTRGQQVTLRCSPKSGHDTVSWYQQALGQGPQFIFQYYEEEERQRGNFPDRFSGHQFPNYSSELNVNALLLGDSALYLCASSLGQIFYGYTFGSGTRLTVV.

This rearrangement joins TRBV7-9 to TRBJ1-3; 9 bases line up with TRBD1. This CDR3 is 16 amino acids long. The trim removed 5 bases at V and 2 bases at J, leaving 7 bases unmatched. Germline V gene data show CDR1 as SEHNR and CDR2 as FQNEAQ (reference sequence). CDR3 sequence (DNA): TGTGCCAGCAGCCCTAGGGACAGGGAACCTGGAAACACCATATATTTT. Residues: CASSPRDREPGNTIYF.